This TCR beta chain was sequenced during a study of shared T cell receptors in the human thymus. Produced via immunoSEQ multiplex PCR; TCRdb's table is partial and in-frame only. The data hold fewer than 700,000 clones, with 70% to 90% observed a single time. The germline CDR1 and CDR2 sequences are SGHDT and YYEEEE. The CDR3 has 12 residues. These same records also appear under a second study, on human thymus T cells. That report notes: Donation came from healthy Finnish infants having corrective surgery for congenital heart defects. Thymus tissue was removed during corrective cardiac surgery. Related studies noted strongly shared thymic repertoires across unrelated people.

This receptor was identified in a boy less than two years old with a congenital heart defect. The rearrangement links TRBV5-6 to TRBJ2-5; tentatively, D is TRBD2 (5 bases). The better agreement between TRBJ2-7 and the DNA end casts doubt on the J call. The sample taken for sequencing was thymocytes. CDR3 residues: CASSCRDAEQYF. The DNA of the CDR3 is TGTGCCAGCAGCTGTCGGGATGCCGAGCAGTACTTC.